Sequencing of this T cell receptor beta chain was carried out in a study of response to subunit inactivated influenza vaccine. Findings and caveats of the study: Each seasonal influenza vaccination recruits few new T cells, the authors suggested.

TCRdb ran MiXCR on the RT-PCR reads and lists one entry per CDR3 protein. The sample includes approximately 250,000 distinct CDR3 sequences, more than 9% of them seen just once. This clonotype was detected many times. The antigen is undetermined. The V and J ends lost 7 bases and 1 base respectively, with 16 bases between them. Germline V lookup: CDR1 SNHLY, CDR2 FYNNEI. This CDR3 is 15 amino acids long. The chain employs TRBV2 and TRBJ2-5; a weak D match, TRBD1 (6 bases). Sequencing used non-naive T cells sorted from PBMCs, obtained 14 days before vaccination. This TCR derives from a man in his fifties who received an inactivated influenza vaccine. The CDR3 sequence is CASKLSLGGQETQYF. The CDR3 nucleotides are TGTGCCAGCAAGCTCTCCTTAGGGGGCCAAGAGACCCAGTACTTC.